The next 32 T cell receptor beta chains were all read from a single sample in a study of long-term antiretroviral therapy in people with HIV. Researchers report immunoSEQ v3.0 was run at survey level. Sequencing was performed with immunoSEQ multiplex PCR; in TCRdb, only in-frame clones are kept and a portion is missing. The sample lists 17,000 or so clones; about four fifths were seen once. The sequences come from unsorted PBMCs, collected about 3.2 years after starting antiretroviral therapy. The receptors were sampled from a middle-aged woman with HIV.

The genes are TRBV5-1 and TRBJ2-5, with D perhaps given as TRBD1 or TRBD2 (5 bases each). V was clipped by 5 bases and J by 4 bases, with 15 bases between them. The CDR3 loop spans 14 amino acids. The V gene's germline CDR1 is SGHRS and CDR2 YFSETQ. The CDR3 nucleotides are TGCGCCAGCAGGGGGGAGTTAACGGTAGAGACCCAGTACTTC. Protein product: CASRGELTVETQYF.

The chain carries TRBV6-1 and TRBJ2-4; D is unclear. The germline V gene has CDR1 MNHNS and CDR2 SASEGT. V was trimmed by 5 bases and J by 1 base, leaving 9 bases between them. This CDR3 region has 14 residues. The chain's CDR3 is CASSQTKAKNIQYF. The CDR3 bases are TGTGCCAGCAGTCAGACAAAGGCCAAAAACATTCAGTACTTC.

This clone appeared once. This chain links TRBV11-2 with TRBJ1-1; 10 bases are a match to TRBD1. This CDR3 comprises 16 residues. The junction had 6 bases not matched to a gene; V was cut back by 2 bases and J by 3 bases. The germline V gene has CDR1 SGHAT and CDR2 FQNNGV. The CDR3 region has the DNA TGTGCCAGCAGCTTATGGGACAGGGGCGAGGACACTGAAGCTTTCTTT. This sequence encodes CASSLWDRGEDTEAFF.

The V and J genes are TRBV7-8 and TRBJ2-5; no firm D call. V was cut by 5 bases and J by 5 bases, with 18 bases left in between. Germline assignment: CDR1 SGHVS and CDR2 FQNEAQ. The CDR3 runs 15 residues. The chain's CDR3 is CASSLAFGPQETQYF. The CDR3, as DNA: TGTGCCAGCAGCCTCGCTTTTGGGCCCCAGGAGACCCAGTACTTC.

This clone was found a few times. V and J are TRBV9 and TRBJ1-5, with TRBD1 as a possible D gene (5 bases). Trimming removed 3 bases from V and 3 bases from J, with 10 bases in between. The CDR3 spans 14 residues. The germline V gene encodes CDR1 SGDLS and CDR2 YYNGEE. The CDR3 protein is CASSAQGTNQPQHF. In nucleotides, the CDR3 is TGTGCCAGCAGCGCCCAGGGTACCAATCAGCCCCAGCATTTT.

Written as DNA, the CDR3 is TGTGCCAGCAGCCACCGACAGGGCGAAATCCCTTATAGCAATCAGCCCCAGCATTTT. As protein: CASSHRQGEIPYSNQPQHF. The chain recombines TRBV7-9 with TRBJ1-5, with 7 nucleotides matching TRBD1. Germline CDR1 is SEHNR and CDR2 is FQNEAQ (reference sequence). The CDR3 length is 19 residues. Trimming removed 5 bases from V and 0 bases from J; junction bases left unmatched: 16. Full variable domain (remainder filled in from reference TRBV7-9 and TRBJ1-5): DTGVSQNPRHKITKRGQNVTFRCDPISEHNRLYWYRQTLGQGPEFLTYFQNEAQLEKSRLLSDRFSAERPKGSFSTLEIQRTEQGDSAMYLCASSHRQGEIPYSNQPQHFGDGTRLSIL.

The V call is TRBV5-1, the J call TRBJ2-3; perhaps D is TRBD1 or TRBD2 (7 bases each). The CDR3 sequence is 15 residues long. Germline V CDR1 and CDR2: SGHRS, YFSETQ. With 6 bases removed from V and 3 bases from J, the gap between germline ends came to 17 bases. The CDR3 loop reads CASNPQGGSTDTQYF. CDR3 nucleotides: TGCGCCAGCAACCCCCAGGGGGGGTCTACAGATACGCAGTATTTT.

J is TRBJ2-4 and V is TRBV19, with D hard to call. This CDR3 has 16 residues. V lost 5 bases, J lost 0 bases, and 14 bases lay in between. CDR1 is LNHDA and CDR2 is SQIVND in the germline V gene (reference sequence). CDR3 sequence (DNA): TGTGCCAGTAGTTCTCAGGAACTGCTAGCCAAAAACATTCAGTACTTC. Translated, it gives CASSSQELLAKNIQYF.

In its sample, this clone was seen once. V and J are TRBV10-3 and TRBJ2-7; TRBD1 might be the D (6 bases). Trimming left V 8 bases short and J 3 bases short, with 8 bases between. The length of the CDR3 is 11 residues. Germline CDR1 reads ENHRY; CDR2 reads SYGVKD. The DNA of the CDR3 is TGTGCCATCTCAGGGGACTACGAGCAGTACTTC. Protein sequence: CAISGDYEQYF.

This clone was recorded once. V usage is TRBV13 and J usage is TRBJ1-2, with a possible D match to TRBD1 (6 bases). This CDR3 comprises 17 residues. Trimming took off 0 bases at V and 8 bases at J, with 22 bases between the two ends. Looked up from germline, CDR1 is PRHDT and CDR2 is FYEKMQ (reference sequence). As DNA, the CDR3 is TGTGCCAGCAGCTTAGGGGCCGGGACACCCAGATCACGCGGCTACACCTTC. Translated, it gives CASSLGAGTPRSRGYTF.

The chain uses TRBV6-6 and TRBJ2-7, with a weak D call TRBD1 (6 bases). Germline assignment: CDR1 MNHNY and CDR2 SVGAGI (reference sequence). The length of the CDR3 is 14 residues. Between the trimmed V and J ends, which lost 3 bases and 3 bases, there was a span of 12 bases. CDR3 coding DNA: TGTGCCAGCAGTTATAACCAAGGGGGCTACGAGCAGTACTTC. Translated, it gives CASSYNQGGYEQYF.

CDR3 amino acids: CASSLTGNTEAFF. CDR3 sequence (DNA): TGTGCCAGCAGCCTCACAGGGAACACTGAAGCTTTCTTT. This chain connects TRBV5-6 to TRBJ1-1; D may be TRBD1 (5 bases). V dropped 4 bases and J dropped 1 base, with 8 bases sitting between them. The CDR3 contains 13 residues. The V gene's germline CDR1 is SGHDT and CDR2 YYEEEE.

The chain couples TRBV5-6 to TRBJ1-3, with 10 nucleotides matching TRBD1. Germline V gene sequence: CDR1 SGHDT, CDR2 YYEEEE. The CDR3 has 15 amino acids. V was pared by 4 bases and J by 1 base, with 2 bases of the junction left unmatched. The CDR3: CASSRGQGSGNTIYF. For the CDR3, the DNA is TGTGCCAGCAGCAGGGGACAGGGGTCTGGAAACACCATATATTTT.

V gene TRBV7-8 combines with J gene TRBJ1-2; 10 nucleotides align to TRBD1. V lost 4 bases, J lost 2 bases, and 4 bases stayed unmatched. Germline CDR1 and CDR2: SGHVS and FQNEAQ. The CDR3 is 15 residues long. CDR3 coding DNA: TGTGCCAGCAGCTCGACAGGGGGCGCAAACTATGGCTACACCTTC. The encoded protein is CASSSTGGANYGYTF.

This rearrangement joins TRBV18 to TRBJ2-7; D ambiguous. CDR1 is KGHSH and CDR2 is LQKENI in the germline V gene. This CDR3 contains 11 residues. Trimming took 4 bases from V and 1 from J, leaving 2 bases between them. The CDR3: CASSQSYEQYF. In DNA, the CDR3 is TGTGCCAGCTCACAATCCTACGAGCAGTACTTC.

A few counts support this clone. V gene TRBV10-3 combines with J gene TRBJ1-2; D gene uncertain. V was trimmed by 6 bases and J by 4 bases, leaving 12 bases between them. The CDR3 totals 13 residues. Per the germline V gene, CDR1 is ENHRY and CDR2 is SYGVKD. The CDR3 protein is CAISTGTVYGYTF. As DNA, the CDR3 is TGTGCCATCAGCACGGGTACGGTCTATGGCTACACCTTC.

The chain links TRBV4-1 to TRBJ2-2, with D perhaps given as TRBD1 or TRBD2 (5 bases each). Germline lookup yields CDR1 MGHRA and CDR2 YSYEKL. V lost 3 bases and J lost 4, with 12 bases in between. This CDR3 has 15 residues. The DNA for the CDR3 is TGCGCCAGCAGCCAGGGTCTGAGGGGCACCGGGGAGCTGTTTTTT. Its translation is CASSQGLRGTGELFF.

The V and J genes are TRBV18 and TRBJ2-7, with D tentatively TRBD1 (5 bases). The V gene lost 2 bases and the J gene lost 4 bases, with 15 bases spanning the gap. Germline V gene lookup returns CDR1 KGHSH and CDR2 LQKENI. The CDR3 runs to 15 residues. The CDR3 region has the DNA TGTGCCAGCTCACCAAGGGCAGGGCACTCATACGAGCAGTACTTC. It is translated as CASSPRAGHSYEQYF.

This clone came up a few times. The CDR3 DNA is TGTGCCAGCTCACCACCGTCCACAGGGGGAAGCGGCTACACCTTC. Its protein is CASSPPSTGGSGYTF. V usage is TRBV18 and J usage is TRBJ1-2, with TRBD1 matching 8 bases. CDR1 and CDR2 (germline): KGHSH, LQKENI. There are 15 residues in the CDR3. J gave up 8 bases and V 0 bases, and 8 bases lay outside the gene matches. The full variable domain, rest sourced from reference TRBV18 and TRBJ1-2, is NAGVMQNPRHLVRRRGQEARLRCSPMKGHSHVYWYRQLPEEGLKFMVYLQKENIIDESGMPKERFSAEFPKEGPSILRIQQVVRGDSAAYFCASSPPSTGGSGYTFGSGTRLTVV.

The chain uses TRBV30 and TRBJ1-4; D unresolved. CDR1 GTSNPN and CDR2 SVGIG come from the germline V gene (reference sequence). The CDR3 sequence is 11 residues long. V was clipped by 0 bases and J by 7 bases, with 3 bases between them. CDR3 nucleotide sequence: TGTGCCTGGAGTGTAACTGAAAAACTGTTTTTT. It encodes CAWSVTEKLFF.

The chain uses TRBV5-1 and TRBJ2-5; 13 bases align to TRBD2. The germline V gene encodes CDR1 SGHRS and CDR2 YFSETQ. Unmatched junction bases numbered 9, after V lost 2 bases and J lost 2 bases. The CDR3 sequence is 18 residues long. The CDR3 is CASSLGLAGDPGQETQYF. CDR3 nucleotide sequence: TGCGCCAGCAGCTTAGGACTAGCGGGGGACCCGGGGCAAGAGACCCAGTACTTC.

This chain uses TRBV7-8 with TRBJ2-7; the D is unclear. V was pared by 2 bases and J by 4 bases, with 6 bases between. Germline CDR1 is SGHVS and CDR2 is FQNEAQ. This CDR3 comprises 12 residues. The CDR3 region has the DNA TGTGCCAGCAGCTTATCCGGATACGAGCAGTACTTC. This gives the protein CASSLSGYEQYF.

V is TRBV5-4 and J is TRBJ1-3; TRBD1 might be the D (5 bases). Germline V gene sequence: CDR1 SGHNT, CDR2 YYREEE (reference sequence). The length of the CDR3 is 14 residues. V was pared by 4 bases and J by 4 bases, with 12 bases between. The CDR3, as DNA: TGTGCCAGCAGCGGGCAGGGCGCGGGAAACACCATATATTTT. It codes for CASSGQGAGNTIYF.

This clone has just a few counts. The DNA for the CDR3 is TGTGCCAGCAGCGCCGGGACAGGGTCTTATGGCTACACCTTC. Translation: CASSAGTGSYGYTF. The chain couples TRBV6-6 to TRBJ1-2; 9 nucleotides line up with TRBD1. Germline loops: CDR1 MNHNY, CDR2 SVGAGI (reference sequence). The ends lost 6 bases at V and 5 bases at J; junction bases unmatched: 7. This CDR3 region has 14 residues.

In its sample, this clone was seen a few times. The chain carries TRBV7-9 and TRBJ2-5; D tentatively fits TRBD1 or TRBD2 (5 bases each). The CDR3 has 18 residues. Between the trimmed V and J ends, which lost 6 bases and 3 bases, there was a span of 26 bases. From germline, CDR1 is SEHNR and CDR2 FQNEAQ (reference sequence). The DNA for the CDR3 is TGTGCCAGCAGACCCACCCCCGGGACGGAAAGAACGAAAGAGACCCAGTACTTC. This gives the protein CASRPTPGTERTKETQYF.

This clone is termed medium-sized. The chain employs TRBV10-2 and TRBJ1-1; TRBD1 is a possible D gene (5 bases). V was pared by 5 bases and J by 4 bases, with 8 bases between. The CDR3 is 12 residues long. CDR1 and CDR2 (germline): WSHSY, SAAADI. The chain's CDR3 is CASSSGGTEAFF. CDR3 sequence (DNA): TGCGCCAGCAGTTCGGGGGGCACTGAAGCTTTCTTT.

CDR3 amino acids: CASSYSGGLINTEAFF. In DNA, the CDR3 is TGTGCCAGCAGTTACTCAGGGGGGCTAATCAACACTGAAGCTTTCTTT. This chain connects TRBV6-5 to TRBJ1-1; D is possibly TRBD1 (6 bases). CDR3 length: 16 residues. V lost 0 bases to trimming and J lost 2 bases, with 13 bases between them. Germline CDR1 and CDR2: MNHEY and SVGAGI.

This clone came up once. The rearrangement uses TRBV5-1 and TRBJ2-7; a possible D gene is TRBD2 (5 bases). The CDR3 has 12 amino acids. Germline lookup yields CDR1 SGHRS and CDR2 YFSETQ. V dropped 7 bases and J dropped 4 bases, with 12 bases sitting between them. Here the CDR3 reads CASRIGEYEQYF. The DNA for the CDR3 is TGCGCCAGCCGCATTGGGGAGTACGAGCAGTACTTC.

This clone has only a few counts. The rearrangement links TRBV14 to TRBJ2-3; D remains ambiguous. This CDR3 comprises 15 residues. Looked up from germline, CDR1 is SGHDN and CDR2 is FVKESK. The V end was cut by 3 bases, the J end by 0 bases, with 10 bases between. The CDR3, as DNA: TGTGCCAGCAGCCAGAGACGGATAAGCACAGATACGCAGTATTTT. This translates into CASSQRRISTDTQYF. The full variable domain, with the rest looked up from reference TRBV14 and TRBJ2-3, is EAGVTQFPSHSVIEKGQTVTLRCDPISGHDNLYWYRRVMGKEIKFLLHFVKESKQDESGMPNNRFLAERTGGTYSTLKVQPAELEDSGVYFCASSQRRISTDTQYFGPGTRLTVL.

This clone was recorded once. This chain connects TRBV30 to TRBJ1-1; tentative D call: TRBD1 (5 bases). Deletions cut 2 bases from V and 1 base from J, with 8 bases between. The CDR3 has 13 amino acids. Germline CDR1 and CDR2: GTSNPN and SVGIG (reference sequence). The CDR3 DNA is TGTGCCTGGAGTAGCACAGGGAACACTGAAGCTTTCTTT. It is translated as CAWSSTGNTEAFF.

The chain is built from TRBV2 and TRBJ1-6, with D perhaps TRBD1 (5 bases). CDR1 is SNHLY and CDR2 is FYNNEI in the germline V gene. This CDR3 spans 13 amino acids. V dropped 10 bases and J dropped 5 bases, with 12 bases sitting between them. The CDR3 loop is CATGTDNNSPLHF. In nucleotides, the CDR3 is TGTGCCACCGGGACCGATAATAATTCACCCCTCCACTTT.

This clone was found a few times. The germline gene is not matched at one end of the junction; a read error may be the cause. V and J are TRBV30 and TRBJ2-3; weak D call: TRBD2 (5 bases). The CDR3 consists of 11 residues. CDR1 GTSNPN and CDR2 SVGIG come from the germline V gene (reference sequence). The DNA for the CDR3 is TGTGCCTGGAGTCACCGGGGTCTCACGCATTTT. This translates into CAWSHRGLTHF.